This is a list of T cell receptor beta chains from one sample in a study of blood T cells in healthy people across ages. One entry per CDR3 protein results from TCRdb running MiXCR on the 5' RACE reads. The table records about a million distinct CDR3 sequences, more than 30% of them present only once. Sequenced sample: blood. The origin of the receptors is a man between 18 and 35 years old in good health. CDR3s leave out the opening cysteine and the closing phenylalanine or tryptophan. Fields, in order: V gene, J gene, CDR3 protein.

V gene: TRBV4-3; J gene: TRBJ1-2; CDR3 protein: ASSQEDRTYGYT
V gene: TRBV18; J gene: TRBJ2-3; CDR3 protein: ASSPPSTDTQY
V gene: TRBV5-6; J gene: TRBJ2-7; CDR3 protein: ASSGGTEPYEQY
V gene: TRBV10-3; J gene: TRBJ1-1; CDR3 protein: AISESFQDPNTEAF
V gene: TRBV4-1; J gene: TRBJ2-3; CDR3 protein: ASSPTTQGAYPQY
V gene: TRBV5-1; J gene: TRBJ1-1; CDR3 protein: ASSREQGAEGGTEAF
V gene: TRBV28; J gene: TRBJ2-3; CDR3 protein: ASRRTSGRGDTQY
V gene: TRBV12-3/TRBV12-4; J gene: NA; CDR3 protein: ASSSLAGATYNEQY
V gene: TRBV20-1; J gene: TRBJ2-1; CDR3 protein: SARWEEQPYNEQF
V gene: TRBV29-1; J gene: TRBJ1-2; CDR3 protein: SVTDRGKNYGYT
V gene: TRBV4-1; J gene: TRBJ1-6; CDR3 protein: ASSQVLGTGKFDSSPLH